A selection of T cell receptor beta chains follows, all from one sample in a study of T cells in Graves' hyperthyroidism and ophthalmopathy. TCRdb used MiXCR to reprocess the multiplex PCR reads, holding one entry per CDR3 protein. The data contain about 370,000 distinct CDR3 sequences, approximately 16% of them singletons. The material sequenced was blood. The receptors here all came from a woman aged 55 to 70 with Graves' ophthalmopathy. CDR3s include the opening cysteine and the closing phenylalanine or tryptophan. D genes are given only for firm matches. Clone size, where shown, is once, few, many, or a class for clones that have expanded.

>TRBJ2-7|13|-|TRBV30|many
CAWSWSGGVEQYF
TGTGCCTGGAGTTGGTCGGGTGGGGTCGAGCAGTACTTC
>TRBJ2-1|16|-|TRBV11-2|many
CASSLDWASSYNEQFF
TGTGCCAGCAGCTTAGATTGGGCTAGCTCCTACAATGAGCAGTTCTTC
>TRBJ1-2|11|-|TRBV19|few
CASSMGDGYTF
TGTGCCAGTAGTATGGGGGACGGCTACACCTTC
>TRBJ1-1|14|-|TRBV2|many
CASTPLGGGTEAFF
TGTGCCAGCACTCCGTTGGGGGGTGGAACTGAAGCTTTCTTT
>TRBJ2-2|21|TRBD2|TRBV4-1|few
CASSQDQTGGASGGNTGELFF
TGCGCCAGCAGCCAAGATCAGACTGGCGGGGCTAGCGGGGGGAACACCGGGGAGCTGTTTTTT
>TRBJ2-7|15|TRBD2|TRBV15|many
CATSRDGTSSYEQYF
TGTGCCACCAGCAGAGACGGGACTAGCTCCTACGAGCAGTACTTC
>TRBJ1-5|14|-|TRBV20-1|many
CSAHEGGSNQPQHF
TGCAGTGCTCATGAGGGTGGAAGCAATCAGCCCCAGCATTTT
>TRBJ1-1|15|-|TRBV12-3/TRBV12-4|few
CASTSLQGRGTEAFF
TGTGCCAGCACCAGTTTGCAGGGGAGGGGCACTGAAGCTTTCTTT
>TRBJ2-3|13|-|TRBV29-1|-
CGWPWRATDTQYF
TGCGGCTGGCCCTGGAGGGCTACAGATACGCAGTATTTT
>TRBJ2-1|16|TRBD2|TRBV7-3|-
CASSFGASGRINEQFF
TGTGCCAGCAGCTTTGGGGCTAGCGGGAGAATTAATGAGCAGTTCTTC
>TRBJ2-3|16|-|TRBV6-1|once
CASSESLAVRGDTQYF
TGTGCCAGCAGTGAGTCCCTAGCCGTTAGGGGAGATACGCAGTATTTT
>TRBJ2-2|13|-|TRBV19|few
CASRAGNAGELFF
TGTGCCAGTAGGGCGGGTAACGCCGGGGAGCTGTTTTTT